This T cell receptor beta chain was recorded in a study of beta chain features in type 1 diabetes. The study, taken as a whole, reports: Shorter templates might be favored by PCR, and equally so in patients and in controls. Shorter TCRB CDR3s, moderately but significantly so, were found in Type 1 diabetes patients in all four CD4+ subsets. Diminished insertions and augmented deletions at VDJ junctions characterized type 1 diabetes patients. Cells with high TCR expression could be over-represented when cDNA is sequenced.

This clone came up a few times. Its antigen is currently unknown. Sequenced material consisted of expressed TCRB transcripts (all of the isolated RNA was reverse transcribed). TCRdb keeps only in-frame clones here, not all; method: immunoSEQ multiplex PCR. Here the sample spans hundreds of thousands of clones, over 13% being singletons. Germline CDR1 and CDR2: SGHAT and FQNNGV. The V end lost 1 base, the J end lost 1 base, and 4 bases lay between the germline ends. This CDR3 is 13 amino acids long. A sort by CD45RO/CCR7/CD25/CD127/CD95/CD27 yielded CD4+ naive, central memory, regulatory and stem cell-like memory cells.

This sequence joins TRBV11-2 and TRBJ1-1; no definite D call. Sequenced: naive CD4+ T cells from blood. This receptor was taken from a man between 18 and 35 years old with type 1 diabetes. The CDR3 is CASSLVGNTEAFF. The CDR3 DNA sequence: TGTGCCAGCAGCTTAGTTGGGAACACTGAAGCTTTCTTT.